These T cell receptor beta chains were read from a single sample in a study of blood T cells in healthy people across ages. TCRdb ran MiXCR on the 5' RACE reads and lists one entry per CDR3 protein. This table has 500,000 to 550,000 distinct CDR3 sequences, around 24% appearing once. The sample also formed part of further work on T cells of mothers and their children.

The source material was blood. These TCRs come from a boy younger than 18 in good health. Each CDR3 is given with its conserved first and last residue. D genes are given only for firm matches. Size values are once, few and many counts, or a class for expanded clones, and some rows have none.

J,V,D,size,CDR3,DNA
TRBJ1-1,TRBV6-1,NA,few,CASGPMVSQLAFF,TGTGCCAGCGGACCAATGGTCAGTCAATTAGCTTTCTTT
TRBJ2-5,TRBV12-3/TRBV12-4,NA,NA,CASSPPGRGYQETQYF,TGTGCCAGCAGTCCCCCGGGACGGGGGTACCAAGAGACCCAGTACTTC
TRBJ1-1,TRBV14,TRBD1,few,CASSQDSGTGNTEAFF,TGTGCCAGCAGCCAAGATAGCGGGACAGGGAACACTGAAGCTTTCTTT
TRBJ1-5,TRBV28,NA,NA,CASNLIGGGNQPQHF,TGTGCCAGCAATTTAATTGGCGGCGGGAATCAGCCCCAGCATTTT
TRBJ2-7,TRBV6-2/TRBV6-3,NA,NA,CASSYRYWVTYEQYF,TGTGCCAGCAGCTACCGCTATTGGGTGACCTACGAGCAGTACTTC
TRBJ1-4,TRBV12-3/TRBV12-4,NA,NA,CASRPDWLIGEKLFF,TGTGCCAGCAGACCCGACTGGCTGATCGGTGAAAAACTGTTTTTT
TRBJ2-5,TRBV5-1,TRBD2,few,CASSLVFLAGDPETQYF,TGCGCCAGCAGCTTGGTTTTTCTAGCGGGGGACCCGGAGACCCAGTACTTC
TRBJ2-5,TRBV24-1,NA,NA,CATSDLPEDRSQETQYF,TGTGCCACCAGTGATTTGCCTGAGGACAGATCCCAAGAGACCCAGTACTTC
TRBJ2-7,TRBV5-5,NA,NA,CASSVALGGSYEQYF,TGTGCCAGCAGCGTAGCTTTGGGCGGATCCTACGAGCAGTACTTC
TRBJ2-1,TRBV24-1,TRBD2,NA,CATSVGAGGRGGQLNEQFF,TGTGCCACCAGTGTTGGGGCAGGGGGGCGGGGGGGCCAATTGAATGAGCAGTTCTTC
TRBJ1-3,TRBV4-1,NA,few,CPSSQRGGIGNTIYF,TGCCCCAGCAGCCAAAGGGGAGGGATTGGAAACACCATATATTTT
TRBJ2-7,TRBV4-2,NA,few,CASSQESNPVYEQYF,TGTGCCAGCAGCCAAGAAAGTAATCCAGTCTACGAGCAGTACTTC
TRBJ2-3,TRBV6-5,TRBD1,NA,CASRNRDRGTDTQYF,TGTGCCAGCAGGAACCGGGACAGGGGCACAGATACGCAGTATTTT